This entry lists 23 T cell receptor beta chains sequenced from one sample in a study of T cells in Graves' hyperthyroidism and ophthalmopathy. Regions amplified from RNA transcripts were the TCR beta CDR3 regions. An initial round of RT-PCR targeting the TCR CDR3 relied on the HTBI primer set. TCRdb analysed the multiplex PCR reads with MiXCR anew, one entry per CDR3 protein. Found here are around 340,000 distinct CDR3 sequences, approximately 15% of them singletons; the top ten hold roughly 25%. Sequencing input: blood. The receptors originated from a woman in her twenties or thirties with Graves' hyperthyroidism.

This clonotype was recorded at least ten times. The chain combines TRBV30 with TRBJ2-2; D gene ambiguous. CDR3 size: 13 residues. The ends were cut back, 4 bases at V and 4 bases at J, with 10 bases in the middle. The germline V gene has CDR1 GTSNPN and CDR2 SVGIG (reference sequence). CDR3 sequence reads: CAWTLRTTGELFF. The CDR3 nucleotides are TGTGCCTGGACCCTCAGGACCACCGGGGAGCTGTTTTTT.

This clonotype was counted many times. The chain recombines TRBV24-1 with TRBJ1-1; D is uncertain. Germline CDR1 and CDR2: KGHDR and SFDVKD. The CDR3 is made up of 12 amino acids. Trimming cost V 12 bases and J 1 base, with 11 bases left between them. The CDR3: CARPAANTEAFF. As DNA, the CDR3 is TGTGCCCGCCCCGCAGCGAACACTGAAGCTTTCTTT.

This clonotype was seen a handful of times. V usage is TRBV11-1 and J usage is TRBJ2-6; D possibly corresponds to TRBD1 (5 bases). Between the trimmed V and J ends, which lost 1 base and 2 bases, there was a span of 12 bases. The length of the CDR3 is 17 residues. Germline V gene data show CDR1 as SGHAT and CDR2 as FQDESV (reference sequence). The CDR3 region is CASSLGRVGTGANVLTF. For the CDR3, the DNA is TGTGCCAGCAGCTTAGGCAGGGTAGGCACTGGGGCCAACGTCCTGACTTTC.

This sequence joins TRBV28 and TRBJ2-3, with 8 bases fitting TRBD1. Unmatched junction bases numbered 6, after V lost 11 bases and J lost 2 bases. Germline CDR1 reads MDHEN; CDR2 reads SYDVKM. This CDR3 has 13 residues. The CDR3 region is CAGSGQDTDTQYF. The CDR3 DNA sequence: TGTGCCGGGTCGGGACAGGACACAGATACGCAGTATTTT.

This clonotype has just a few counts. This sequence joins TRBV29-1 and TRBJ1-1; D gene ambiguous. The ends were cut back, 3 bases at V and 6 bases at J, with 11 bases in the middle. Germline V CDR1 and CDR2: SQVTM, ANQGSEA. The length of the CDR3 is 12 residues. As DNA, the CDR3 is TGCAGCGTTGATGAGGAGGTGGCTGAAGCTTTCTTT. This translates into CSVDEEVAEAFF.

This clonotype has at least ten counts. V and J are TRBV28 and TRBJ2-1, with 10 bases matching TRBD2. The CDR3 has 15 amino acids. With 2 bases clipped from V and 6 bases from J, the junction kept 4 bases outside the gene matches. The germline V gene encodes CDR1 MDHEN and CDR2 SYDVKM. The CDR3 DNA reads as TGTGCCAGCAGTTTACCCAGCGGGAGGGCCAATGAGCAGTTCTTC. Its translation is CASSLPSGRANEQFF.

The chain employs TRBV24-1 and TRBJ2-2; 8 bases line up with TRBD2. This CDR3 contains 16 residues. V shed 2 bases, J shed 4 bases, and the junction held 5 bases outside the gene matches. The V gene's germline CDR1 is KGHDR and CDR2 SFDVKD. The CDR3 coding sequence is TGTGCCACCAGTGATTCGAGGCGGGGGGTCACCGGGGAGCTGTTTTTT. Translation: CATSDSRRGVTGELFF.

This clonotype was counted at least ten times. V is TRBV11-2 and J is TRBJ2-7, with 10 bases identical to TRBD2. Per the germline V gene, CDR1 is SGHAT and CDR2 is FQNNGV. The CDR3 extends over 16 amino acids. V was pared by 0 bases and J by 4 bases, with 6 bases of the junction left unmatched. In nucleotides, the CDR3 is TGTGCCAGCAGCTTAGAAGCTAGCGGGAGAGGGTACGAGCAGTACTTC. It yields the protein CASSLEASGRGYEQYF. The full variable domain, rest sourced from reference TRBV11-2 and TRBJ2-7, is EAGVAQSPRYKIIEKRQSVAFWCNPISGHATLYWYQQILGQGPKLLIQFQNNGVVDDSQLPKDRFSAERLKGVDSTLKIQPAKLEDSAVYLCASSLEASGRGYEQYFGPGTRLTVT.

As concerns this clonotype: An end of the junction does not agree with germline; a read error may underlie this. CDR3 amino acids: CARSQDRAGRTEAFF. CDR3 DNA: TGCGCCCGCAGCCAAGATAGGGCAGGGCGGACTGAAGCTTTCTTT. V gene TRBV4-3 combines with J gene TRBJ1-1, with a tentative D call TRBD1 (5 bases). Germline V gives CDR1 LGHNA, CDR2 YSLEER. CDR3 length: 15 amino acids.

This clonotype was recorded many times. The V gene is TRBV6-5, the J gene TRBJ2-7; tentative D call: TRBD2 (6 bases). Germline V lookup: CDR1 MNHEY, CDR2 SVGAGI. Deletions cut 2 bases from V and 4 bases from J, with 12 bases between. CDR3 length equals 14 residues. The CDR3 loop is CASSYEDYKYEQYF. DNA of the CDR3: TGTGCCAGCAGTTACGAGGACTATAAATACGAGCAGTACTTC.

This clonotype was found many times. The chain employs TRBV27 and TRBJ2-5; 9 positions match TRBD1. The CDR3 has 14 residues. V shed 4 bases, J shed 5 bases, and the junction held 5 bases outside the gene matches. Per germline, CDR1 MNHEY and CDR2 SMNVEV (reference sequence). This CDR3 reads CASSSLQGAETQYF. The DNA for the CDR3 is TGTGCCAGCAGTTCCTTACAGGGGGCTGAGACCCAGTACTTC.

This clonotype came up many times. This sequence joins TRBV12-3 or TRBV12-4 and TRBJ2-7; TRBD1 matches 7 bases. The V and J ends lost 3 bases and 0 bases, in that order; junction bases with no gene match: 5. This CDR3 contains 15 residues. CDR3: CASSFGTGASYEQYF. CDR3 nucleotide sequence: TGTGCCAGCAGTTTCGGAACAGGGGCCTCCTACGAGCAGTACTTC.

This chain connects TRBV7-9 to TRBJ2-1; D is possibly TRBD1 (5 bases). V shed 4 bases and J shed 2 bases, with 15 bases lying between them. This CDR3 spans 16 amino acids. CDR1 is SEHNR and CDR2 is FQNEAQ in the germline V gene (reference sequence). The CDR3 is CASSSRVSQAYNEQFF. CDR3 DNA: TGTGCCAGCAGCTCAAGAGTATCACAGGCCTACAATGAGCAGTTCTTC.

This clonotype appeared many times. This chain uses TRBV5-6 with TRBJ2-7; the D is unclear. Looked up from germline, CDR1 is SGHDT and CDR2 is YYEEEE. CDR3 size: 15 residues. V lost 1 base and J lost 0, with 11 bases in between. The CDR3 sequence is CASSLRFASSYEQYF. CDR3 nucleotide sequence: TGTGCCAGCAGCTTGAGGTTCGCCAGCTCCTACGAGCAGTACTTC.

Ten or more counts support this clonotype. This rearrangement joins TRBV12-3 or TRBV12-4 to TRBJ2-7, with D maybe TRBD2 (6 bases). Trimming took off 6 bases at V and 2 bases at J, with 11 bases between the two ends. The CDR3 sequence is 13 residues long. In DNA form, the CDR3 reads TGTGCCAGCAGGCCCGGGAGTACCTACGAGCAGTACTTC. Its protein product is CASRPGSTYEQYF.

V usage is TRBV7-9 and J usage is TRBJ2-1; TRBD2 matches at 7 bases. The ends lost 5 bases at V and 9 bases at J; junction bases unmatched: 7. CDR1 and CDR2 from the germline V gene are SEHNR and FQNEAQ (reference sequence). This CDR3 comprises 13 residues. CDR3 in DNA: TGTGCCAGCAGCCTGACTAGCCGGAGTGAGCAGTTCTTC. Its translation is CASSLTSRSEQFF.

This clonotype came up a few times. V usage is TRBV19 and J usage is TRBJ2-7; TRBD2 aligns across 8 bases. The CDR3 runs 16 residues. Germline-derived CDR1 and CDR2 are LNHDA and SQIVND (reference sequence). Unmatched junction bases numbered 7, after V lost 1 base and J lost 2 bases. CDR3 protein: CASSIVPTSVTYEQYF. The DNA of the CDR3 is TGTGCCAGTAGTATAGTCCCGACTAGCGTAACCTACGAGCAGTACTTC.

The chain recombines TRBV9 with TRBJ1-2; 10 bases agree with TRBD1. Germline V gene lookup returns CDR1 SGDLS and CDR2 YYNGEE. The CDR3 totals 14 residues. V dropped 3 bases and J dropped 4; count of bases not matched to a gene: 3. Written as DNA, the CDR3 is TGTGCCAGCAGCGATCGGACAGGGGGCTATGGCTACACCTTC. Its translation: CASSDRTGGYGYTF.

This clonotype was detected ten times or more. This chain uses TRBV6-1 with TRBJ1-1; D may be TRBD1 (5 bases). The CDR3 is 12 amino acids. Trimming took off 2 bases at V and 7 bases at J, with 8 bases between the two ends. Germline-derived CDR1 and CDR2 are MNHNS and SASEGT. CDR3 nucleotide sequence: TGTGCCAGCAGTGAATGGGGCGGTGAAGCTTTCTTT. Translated: CASSEWGGEAFF.

This clonotype was observed many times. This chain connects TRBV12-3 or TRBV12-4 to TRBJ2-3; D possibly matches TRBD1 or TRBD2 (5 bases each). The CDR3 runs to 13 residues. Between the trimmed V and J ends, which lost 5 bases and 6 bases, there was a span of 12 bases. The CDR3 is CASSRTGADTQYF. CDR3 DNA: TGTGCCAGCAGTCGGACCGGGGCGGATACGCAGTATTTT.

The CDR3, as DNA: TGCGCCAGCAGCTGGAGCGGGAGCTCCTACAATGAGCAGTTCTTC. Translating it yields CASSWSGSSYNEQFF. V usage is TRBV5-1 and J usage is TRBJ2-1; 8 bases are shared with TRBD2. The trim removed 3 bases at V and 0 bases at J, leaving 2 bases unmatched. The CDR3 runs 15 residues. In germline, CDR1 is SGHRS, CDR2 YFSETQ.

This clonotype was detected many times. V and J are TRBV20-1 and TRBJ1-1; D is perhaps TRBD1 (5 bases). CDR3 size: 11 residues. Germline loops: CDR1 DFQATT, CDR2 SNEGSKA (reference sequence). Between the trimmed V and J ends, which lost 8 bases and 1 base, there was a span of 8 bases. The chain's CDR3 is CSTDRNTEAFF. DNA of the CDR3: TGCAGTACCGACAGGAACACTGAAGCTTTCTTT.

V gene TRBV29-1 combines with J gene TRBJ2-2; D gene ambiguous. Germline-derived CDR1 and CDR2 are SQVTM and ANQGSEA. The CDR3 contains 12 residues. V shed 6 bases and J shed 0 bases, with 5 bases lying between them. The CDR3 region is CSVTPNTGELFF. The CDR3 nucleotides are TGCAGCGTGACCCCGAACACCGGGGAGCTGTTTTTT.